This is a list of T cell receptor beta chains from one sample in a study of blood T cell repertoires in COVID-19. Method: immunoSEQ multiplex PCR; TCRdb's copy keeps in-frame clones and lacks some. The repertoire has around 320,000 clones, about 90% of them found once; the top ten carry 11%. Material for sequencing was peripheral blood. These receptors were obtained from a woman in her 30s with COVID-19, enrolled during active disease. CDR3s include the opening cysteine and the closing phenylalanine or tryptophan. D genes are given only for firm matches. Some rows have no size entry. The others give once, few or many, or a class for an expanded clone.

>TRBV3-1/TRBV3-2|-|TRBJ1-3|-
TGTGCCAGCAGCCAAGGAACGCAGTATAATGGAAACACCATATATTTT
CASSQGTQYNGNTIYF
>TRBV18|-|TRBJ1-3|-
TGTGCCAGCTCTACGGACAGAGGAAACACCATATATTTT
CASSTDRGNTIYF
>TRBV10-3|once|TRBJ2-5|-
TGTGCCTCCACAGGGGCGGGGGGAGAGACCCAGTACTTC
CASTGAGGETQYF
>TRBV6-5|-|TRBJ2-7|-
TGTGCCAGCAGTTACGAGACTCGACCCTACGAGCAGTACTTC
CASSYETRPYEQYF
>TRBV2|-|TRBJ1-3|-
TGTGCCACCAGGGCAGATGGAAACACCATATATTTT
CATRADGNTIYF
>TRBV29-1|-|TRBJ2-7|-
TGCAGCGTTGCCAGTAACTCCTACGAGCAGTACTTC
CSVASNSYEQYF
>TRBV4-1|-|TRBJ2-3|TRBD2
TGCGCCAGCAGCCAGACCTACGGAGCGGGGGGGCTTGATACGCAGTATTTT
CASSQTYGAGGLDTQYF
>TRBV2|-|TRBJ2-1|-
TGTGCCAGCAGTGATGGCTATGAGCAGTTCTTC
CASSDGYEQFF
>TRBV7-9|-|TRBJ1-4|TRBD1
TGTGCCAGCAGCCAGACCGGGACAGGGTTGCTCGGTGAAAAACTGTTTTTT
CASSQTGTGLLGEKLFF
>TRBV12-3/TRBV12-4|-|TRBJ2-7|TRBD2
TGTGCCAGCAGCCACGGGACTAGAAGATATCGGTACTTC
CASSHGTRRYRYF
>TRBV12-3/TRBV12-4|once|TRBJ1-2|TRBD1
TGTGCCAGCAGTTTCGGGCAGGGGGGCGGCTACACCTTC
CASSFGQGGGYTF
>TRBV15|-|TRBJ2-3|-
TGTGCCACCAGCCCGAACCGTGCGGCAGATACGCAGTATTTT
CATSPNRAADTQYF
>TRBV6-5|-|TRBJ1-2|-
TGTGCCAGCAGTAGACGTGGGGAGAACTATGGCTACACCTTC
CASSRRGENYGYTF
>TRBV7-8|-|TRBJ1-6|TRBD1
TGTGCCAGCCGATCCGGGACAGGGCGAACACCCCTCCACTTT
CASRSGTGRTPLHF
>TRBV18|-|TRBJ1-1|-
TGTGCCAGCTCACCAGGGGGCAGTGAAGCTTTCTTT
CASSPGGSEAFF
>TRBV28|-|TRBJ2-1|TRBD2
TGTGCCAGCAGTTTGCGGCGGGGGGGGTTCTACAATGAGCAGTTCTTC
CASSLRRGGFYNEQFF
>TRBV11-2|-|TRBJ2-5|-
TGTGCCAGCAGCTTAGATGTGGGGGGGCCGGGAGAGACCCAGTACTTC
CASSLDVGGPGETQYF
>TRBV29-1|-|TRBJ2-3|-
TGCAGCGTTAATGAGGGTCCGGCGAATACGCAGTATTTT
CSVNEGPANTQYF
>TRBV11-2|-|TRBJ1-6|-
TGTGCCAGCAGCCCGGGAGAGGATGCCATCAATTCACCCCTCCACTTT
CASSPGEDAINSPLHF
>TRBV4-1|-|TRBJ2-3|TRBD1
TGCGCCAGCAGCCAAGATGGGACAGCCACAGATACGCAGTATTTT
CASSQDGTATDTQYF